This T cell receptor beta chain was recorded in a study of graft-versus-host responses after intestinal transplantation. With respect to this clone: No antigen is known for it.

Here immunoSEQ multiplex PCR was the method, and the copy in TCRdb shows in-frame clones only, minus some. The profile shows about 64,000 clones, 85% to 95% of them singletons. This CDR3 is 15 amino acids long. J lost 3 bases, V lost 4 bases, and 7 bases had no gene match. The germline CDR1 and CDR2 sequences are SGHAT and FQDESV (reference sequence). The TCR sequence derives from a human donor who was the organ donor for an intestinal transplant. Sequenced material: unstimulated CD8+ T cells sorted from spleen or lymph node cells, taken before transplant. The genes are TRBV11-1 and TRBJ2-3; 7 bases match TRBD1. CDR3 protein: CASSSRQGRTDTQYF. Here the CDR3 DNA reads TGTGCCAGCAGCTCGCGACAGGGCCGGACAGATACGCAGTATTTT.